The 25 T cell receptor beta chains in this list originate from one sample, sequenced in a study of early T cells in non-severe SARS-CoV-2 infection. TCRdb ran MiXCR on the 5' RACE reads and lists one entry per CDR3 protein. The sample has 65,000 to 75,000 distinct CDR3 sequences, 4% to 6% seen once; the top ten hold under 4%. The material sequenced was whole blood, taken at baseline. Receptors were obtained from an adult who was a healthcare worker with PCR-confirmed SARS-CoV-2 infection or an uninfected control (not recorded which). The donor label of this sample is uncertain.

In its sample, this clonotype was seen many times. The chain combines TRBV7-9 with TRBJ2-1, with 7 bases aligning to TRBD2. With 5 bases clipped from V and 6 bases from J, the junction kept 7 bases outside the gene matches. CDR3 size: 14 residues. Per germline, CDR1 SEHNR and CDR2 FQNEAQ (reference sequence). The CDR3 bases are TGTGCCAGCAGCGGACTAGGAACCATCAATGAGCAGTTCTTC. It encodes CASSGLGTINEQFF.

This clonotype was observed a handful of times. The CDR3 DNA follows: TGCAGCGTTGAAATCGTGGGGACAGATACGCAGTATTTT. Amino acid sequence: CSVEIVGTDTQYF. The chain couples TRBV29-1 to TRBJ2-3; no firm D call. Per germline, CDR1 SQVTM and CDR2 ANQGSEA. Trimming stripped 2 bases from V and 3 bases from J, with 9 bases between. CDR3 length: 13 amino acids.

V is TRBV10-2 and J is TRBJ1-2, with D possibly TRBD1 on 5 matching bases. This CDR3 is 15 amino acids long. V dropped 8 bases and J dropped 3 bases, with 19 bases sitting between them. Germline V lookup: CDR1 WSHSY, CDR2 SAAADI. This CDR3 reads CASGDTGEGDYGYTF. The DNA for the CDR3 is TGCGCCAGCGGGGATACCGGAGAAGGGGACTATGGCTACACCTTC.

This clonotype was observed at least ten times. V and J are TRBV29-1 and TRBJ1-4; possible D gene TRBD1, 5 bases. Germline V gene sequence: CDR1 SQVTM, CDR2 ANQGSEA. The CDR3 is 13 amino acids. With 7 bases removed from V and 2 bases from J, the gap between germline ends came to 11 bases. The CDR3 DNA sequence: TGCAGCGGGACGGGGGTTACTAATGAAAAACTGTTTTTT. Its translation: CSGTGVTNEKLFF.

This clonotype showed up many times. V is TRBV7-9 and J is TRBJ1-2, with D perhaps TRBD1 (6 bases). V dropped 1 base and J dropped 4 bases, with 7 bases sitting between them. The germline CDR1 and CDR2 sequences are SEHNR and FQNEAQ (reference sequence). The CDR3 length is 13 residues. CDR3 coding DNA: TGTGCCAGCAGCTTAGAGACAGGCTATGGCTACACCTTC. This gives the protein CASSLETGYGYTF.

At least ten counts were recorded for this clonotype. The rearrangement links TRBV7-6 to TRBJ1-6; D might be TRBD1 (6 bases). The CDR3 totals 16 residues. CDR1 and CDR2 (germline): SGHVS, FNYEAQ. The ends were cut back, 4 bases at V and 4 bases at J, with 14 bases in the middle. The CDR3: CASSWATGHYNSPLHF. The CDR3, as DNA: TGTGCCAGCAGCTGGGCAACGGGACATTATAATTCACCCCTCCACTTT.

This clonotype was seen a few times. The V gene is TRBV12-3 or TRBV12-4, the J gene TRBJ1-1; D uncertain. The CDR3 is 12 amino acids. Trimming stripped 2 bases from V and 5 bases from J, with 6 bases between. The CDR3, as DNA: TGTGCCAGCAGTTTAATAAGTACTGAAGCTTTCTTT. This codes for CASSLISTEAFF.

This clonotype is labeled medium-sized. This CDR3 reads CASSLEGQGGAQLDGYTF. CDR3 DNA: TGCGCCAGCAGCTTGGAAGGGCAGGGGGGTGCTCAACTAGATGGCTACACCTTC. The V and J genes are TRBV5-1 and TRBJ1-2, with 7 bases identical to TRBD1. V trimming: 0 bases; J trimming: 6 bases; junction bases outside the gene matches: 17. The V gene's germline CDR1 is SGHRS and CDR2 YFSETQ. The CDR3 spans 18 residues.

This clonotype was seen repeatedly, ten times or more. The V and J genes are TRBV19 and TRBJ1-5; TRBD1 matches at 8 bases. The germline V gene encodes CDR1 LNHDA and CDR2 SQIVND (reference sequence). Trimming cost V 6 bases and J 2 bases; bases outside gene matches: 6. The CDR3 runs to 15 residues. CDR3 loop: CASRAGQGGNQPQHF. Here the CDR3 DNA reads TGTGCCAGTAGGGCCGGACAGGGTGGCAATCAGCCCCAGCATTTT.

This clonotype showed up just a few times. This chain links TRBV28 with TRBJ2-1, with TRBD2 matching 7 bases. The CDR3 has 17 residues. Trimming took 3 bases from V and 0 from J; bases not matched to a gene: 8. The V gene's germline CDR1 is MDHEN and CDR2 SYDVKM. The CDR3 reads CASSFPKAGSSYNEQFF. In nucleotides, the CDR3 is TGTGCCAGCAGTTTCCCTAAAGCGGGGAGCTCCTACAATGAGCAGTTCTTC. Full variable domain (missing parts from reference TRBV28 and TRBJ2-1): DVKVTQSSRYLVKRTGEKVFLECVQDMDHENMFWYRQDPGLGLRLIYFSYDVKMKEKGDIPEGYSVSREKKERFSLILESASTNQTSMYLCASSFPKAGSSYNEQFFGPGTRLTVL.

J is TRBJ2-7 and V is TRBV6-5; 10 bases line up with TRBD1. V lost 0 bases, J lost 7 bases, and 6 bases stayed unmatched. CDR1 MNHEY and CDR2 SVGAGI come from the germline V gene. The CDR3 contains 15 residues. CDR3 DNA: TGTGCCAGCAGTTACTCGAGACAGGGGGCGGGTGAGCAGTACTTC. Its protein is CASSYSRQGAGEQYF.

This clonotype has a handful of counts. The V gene is TRBV25-1, the J gene TRBJ2-7; unclear D gene. This CDR3 spans 10 amino acids. V gave up 3 bases and J gave up 10 bases, with 7 bases separating them. CDR1 and CDR2 from the germline V gene are MGHDK and SYGVNS. CDR3 amino acids: CASSELNQYF. The DNA for the CDR3 is TGTGCCAGCAGTGAGTTAAACCAGTACTTC.

This clonotype was picked up many times. The V call is TRBV5-6, the J call TRBJ2-3, with D perhaps given as TRBD1 or TRBD2 (7 bases each). CDR3 length: 14 amino acids. Trimming removed 3 bases at V and 4 bases at J, with 12 bases between. Germline V gene lookup returns CDR1 SGHDT and CDR2 YYEEEE. As DNA, the CDR3 is TGTGCCAGCAGCTCGGGGGGACAGCCAGATACGCAGTATTTT. It codes for CASSSGGQPDTQYF.

This clonotype was detected a few times. The J gene is TRBJ2-2, the V gene TRBV7-2; unclear D gene. In germline, CDR1 is SGHTA, CDR2 FQGNSA. The length of the CDR3 is 21 residues. The germline V and J ends were trimmed by 5 bases and 0 bases, with 28 bases remaining between them. The CDR3 DNA reads TGTGCCAGCAGCCCAATCGGCGATAGGCACTCCCCCGCGCCGAACACCGGGGAGCTGTTTTTT. The encoded protein is CASSPIGDRHSPAPNTGELFF.

This clonotype was observed a few times. The V and J genes are TRBV29-1 and TRBJ1-1; D gene uncertain. The CDR3 totals 11 residues. V was pared by 2 bases and J by 2 bases, with 3 bases between. Germline CDR1 is SQVTM and CDR2 is ANQGSEA. The CDR3 coding sequence is TGCAGCGTTGAAAGTAACACTGAAGCTTTCTTT. This codes for CSVESNTEAFF.

This clonotype was found many times. This rearrangement joins TRBV24-1 to TRBJ2-6; D is unclear. Per germline, CDR1 KGHDR and CDR2 SFDVKD. The V gene lost 4 bases and the J gene lost 4 bases, with 19 bases spanning the gap. The CDR3 consists of 18 residues. The CDR3 nucleotides read TGTGCCACCAGTGACTCCTTGACCGGATCCGCCGGGGCCAACGTCCTGACTTTC. It yields the protein CATSDSLTGSAGANVLTF.

This clonotype was observed many times. CDR3 nucleotides: TGTGCCAGCAGCCAGACCGGGACTAGCGGGATCTCTGGGGCCAACGTCCTGACTTTC. Translated: CASSQTGTSGISGANVLTF. V is TRBV7-2 and J is TRBJ2-6; 13 nucleotides align to TRBD2. Germline loops: CDR1 SGHTA, CDR2 FQGNSA. The CDR3 runs to 19 residues. Trimming took 5 bases from V and 0 from J; bases not matched to a gene: 7.

This clonotype was observed a few times. The rearrangement uses TRBV12-3 or TRBV12-4 and TRBJ2-5; TRBD2 is a possible D gene (6 bases). V lost 3 bases and J 7 bases, leaving 9 bases between the germline ends. The CDR3 loop spans 12 amino acids. The CDR3 DNA reads as TGTGCCAGCAGTTTGGCGCGGGGGACCCAGTACTTC. Translation gives CASSLARGTQYF.

This clonotype has a count of ten or more. This chain links TRBV5-8 with TRBJ1-2; D is uncertain. CDR3 length: 15 residues. Trimming pared 2 bases from V and 0 bases from J, leaving 11 bases between. Germline values: CDR1 SGHTS, CDR2 YDEGEE. In nucleotides, the CDR3 is TGTGCCAGCAGCTTAGCGGGGTGGACTAACTATGGCTACACCTTC. Translation gives CASSLAGWTNYGYTF.

This chain uses TRBV18 with TRBJ1-1; tentatively, D is TRBD1 (6 bases). This CDR3 is 14 amino acids long. The germline V gene has CDR1 KGHSH and CDR2 LQKENI. V was clipped by 3 bases and J by 1 base, with 9 bases between them. The CDR3 DNA reads TGTGCCAGCTCACCCTACAGGGAGAACACTGAAGCTTTCTTT. Protein sequence: CASSPYRENTEAFF.

This clonotype was counted between two and nine times. The chain employs TRBV13 and TRBJ1-1; 7 bases line up with TRBD1. Germline loops: CDR1 PRHDT, CDR2 FYEKMQ (reference sequence). The ends lost 5 bases at V and 6 bases at J; junction bases unmatched: 3. The length of the CDR3 is 12 residues. CDR3 amino acids: CASSPGTAEAFF. CDR3 DNA sequence: TGTGCCAGCAGCCCCGGGACAGCTGAAGCTTTCTTT.

The rearrangement joins TRBV14 to TRBJ1-1, with D unclear. The CDR3 is made up of 16 amino acids. The V gene's germline CDR1 is SGHDN and CDR2 FVKESK. Trimming took 2 bases from V and 2 from J, leaving 15 bases between them. DNA for the CDR3: TGTGCCAGCAGCCAATTTAACTTTCAACCCAACACTGAAGCTTTCTTT. This translates into CASSQFNFQPNTEAFF.

This clonotype was counted a few times. The chain carries TRBV5-1 and TRBJ2-7; D gene unclear. The V gene lost 4 bases and the J gene lost 5 bases, with 19 bases spanning the gap. CDR3 length: 15 amino acids. The germline gives CDR1 SGHRS, CDR2 YFSETQ. The CDR3 here is CASSPLDGVVNEQYF. Written as DNA, the CDR3 is TGCGCCAGCAGCCCCCTCGATGGTGTTGTGAACGAGCAGTACTTC.

The sample holds many counts of this clonotype. The V and J genes are TRBV6-2 or TRBV6-3 and TRBJ1-4; 7 bases line up with TRBD1. Germline V CDR1 and CDR2: MNHEY, SVGEGT. The CDR3 is 14 residues long. V shed 2 bases, J shed 5 bases, and the junction held 2 bases outside the gene matches. The CDR3 here is CASSYPGGNEKLFF. The DNA of the CDR3 is TGTGCCAGCAGTTACCCAGGGGGAAATGAAAAACTGTTTTTT.

The J gene is TRBJ2-7, the V gene TRBV4-2, with 10 bases identical to TRBD2. The CDR3 is made up of 15 amino acids. Germline V gene data show CDR1 as LGHNA and CDR2 as YNFKEQ. Germline trimming cut 3 bases from V and 5 bases from J; bases unmatched to any gene: 7. Here the CDR3 DNA reads TGTGCCAGCAGCCAGACCCCGGGACTAGCGAACGAGCAGTACTTC. Protein sequence: CASSQTPGLANEQYF.